This T cell receptor beta chain was obtained from a study of T cell responses to AZD1222 COVID-19 vaccine. Looking at the study overall: Investigators merged groups given second doses at roughly 4 or roughly 12 weeks.

A remark on this clone: Its antigen is not identified.

Only in-frame clones appear in the TCRdb table, and some are missing; sequencing was by immunoSEQ multiplex PCR. The data show roughly 100,000 clones, with approximately 90% seen just once and 9% to 9.5% held by the top ten. Findings and caveats of the study: White British donors predominated, females outnumbered males, and clonal diversity was possibly underestimated.

The receptor was derived from an adult in good health. The sequencing here drew on peripheral blood, taken on day 0 of AZD1222 vaccination.

The CDR3 DNA is TGTGCCAGCAGTGATTGGGAGTCAGATGAAAAACTGTTTTTT. It translates to CASSDWESDEKLFF. This sequence joins TRBV6-1 and TRBJ1-4; D not certain. V dropped 3 bases and J dropped 6 bases, with 11 bases sitting between them. Per the germline V gene, CDR1 is MNHNS and CDR2 is SASEGT. This CDR3 region has 14 residues.